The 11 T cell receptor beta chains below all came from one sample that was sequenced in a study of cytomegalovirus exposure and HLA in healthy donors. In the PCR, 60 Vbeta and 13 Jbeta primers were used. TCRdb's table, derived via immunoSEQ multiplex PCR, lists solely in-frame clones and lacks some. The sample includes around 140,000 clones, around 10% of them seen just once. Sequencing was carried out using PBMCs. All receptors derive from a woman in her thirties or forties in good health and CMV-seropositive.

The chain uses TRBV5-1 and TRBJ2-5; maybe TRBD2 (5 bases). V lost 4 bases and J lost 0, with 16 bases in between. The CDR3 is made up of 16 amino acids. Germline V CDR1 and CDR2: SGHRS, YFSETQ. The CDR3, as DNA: TGCGCCAGCAGCGAGGGCTGGAGAGGTAACCAAGAGACCCAGTACTTC. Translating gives CASSEGWRGNQETQYF.

CDR3 in DNA: TGTGCCAGCAAGGTAGGACAGGGAAAGTATGAGCAGTACTTC. The encoded protein is CASKVGQGKYEQYF. The chain has TRBV2 and TRBJ2-7; 8 nucleotides agree with TRBD1. The CDR3 totals 14 residues. Losses at the gene ends were 7 bases for V and 7 bases for J; bases not matched to a gene: 12. CDR1 and CDR2 (germline): SNHLY, FYNNEI.

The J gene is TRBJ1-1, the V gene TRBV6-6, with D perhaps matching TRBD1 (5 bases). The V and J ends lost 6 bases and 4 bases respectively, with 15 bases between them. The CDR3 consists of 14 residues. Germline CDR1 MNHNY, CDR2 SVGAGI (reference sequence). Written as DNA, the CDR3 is TGTGCCAGCAGCCCCAGCGGGGGAGGCACTGAAGCTTTCTTT. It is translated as CASSPSGGGTEAFF.

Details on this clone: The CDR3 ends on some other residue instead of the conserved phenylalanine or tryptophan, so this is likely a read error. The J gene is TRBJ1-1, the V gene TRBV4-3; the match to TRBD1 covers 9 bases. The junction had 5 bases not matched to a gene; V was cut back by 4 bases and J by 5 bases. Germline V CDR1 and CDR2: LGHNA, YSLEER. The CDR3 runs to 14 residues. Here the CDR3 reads CASSRQTGGTEAFL. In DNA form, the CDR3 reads TGCGCCAGCAGCCGACAGACAGGGGGAACTGAAGCTTTCTTG.

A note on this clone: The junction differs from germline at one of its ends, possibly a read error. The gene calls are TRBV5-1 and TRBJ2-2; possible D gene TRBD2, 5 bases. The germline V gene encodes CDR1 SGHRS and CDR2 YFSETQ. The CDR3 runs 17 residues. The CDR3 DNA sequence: TGCGCCAGCAGCTTGAGATCTGGTTTCGCGAACACCGGGGAGCTATTTTTT. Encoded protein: CASSLRSGFANTGELFF.

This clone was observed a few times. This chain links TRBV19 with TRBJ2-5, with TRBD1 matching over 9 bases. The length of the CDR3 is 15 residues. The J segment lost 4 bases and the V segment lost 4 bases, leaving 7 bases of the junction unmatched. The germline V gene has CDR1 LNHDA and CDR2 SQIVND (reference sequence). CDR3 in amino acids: CASSTPGQGLETQYF. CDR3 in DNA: TGTGCCAGTAGTACTCCGGGACAGGGTTTAGAGACCCAGTACTTC.

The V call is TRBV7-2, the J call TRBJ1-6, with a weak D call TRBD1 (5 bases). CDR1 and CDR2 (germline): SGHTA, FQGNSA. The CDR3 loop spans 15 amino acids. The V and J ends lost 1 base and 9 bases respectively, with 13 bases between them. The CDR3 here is CASSLVQGIGSPLHF. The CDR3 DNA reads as TGTGCCAGCAGCTTAGTCCAGGGAATCGGTTCACCCCTCCACTTT.

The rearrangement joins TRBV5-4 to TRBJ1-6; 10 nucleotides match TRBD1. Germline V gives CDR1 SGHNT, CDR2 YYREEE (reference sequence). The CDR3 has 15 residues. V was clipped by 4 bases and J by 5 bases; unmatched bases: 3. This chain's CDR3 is CASSRGQGDNSPLHF. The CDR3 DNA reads TGTGCCAGCAGCCGTGGACAGGGGGATAATTCACCCCTCCACTTT.

The CDR3 DNA is TGTGCCAGCAGCCGGACTAGCGGGTTGAGCTCCTACGAGCAGTACTTC. Protein sequence: CASSRTSGLSSYEQYF. V usage is TRBV11-3 and J usage is TRBJ2-7; 11 nucleotides agree with TRBD2. The CDR3 totals 16 residues. Germline lookup yields CDR1 SGHNT and CDR2 YENEEA. Trimming at V came to 5 bases and at J to 0 bases, leaving 6 bases not matched to a gene.

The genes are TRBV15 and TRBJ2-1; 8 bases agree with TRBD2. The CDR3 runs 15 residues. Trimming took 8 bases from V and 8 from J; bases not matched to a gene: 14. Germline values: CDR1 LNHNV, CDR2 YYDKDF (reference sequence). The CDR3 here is CATGPGEREIDEQFF. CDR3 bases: TGTGCCACCGGACCTGGGGAGCGGGAGATCGATGAGCAGTTCTTC.

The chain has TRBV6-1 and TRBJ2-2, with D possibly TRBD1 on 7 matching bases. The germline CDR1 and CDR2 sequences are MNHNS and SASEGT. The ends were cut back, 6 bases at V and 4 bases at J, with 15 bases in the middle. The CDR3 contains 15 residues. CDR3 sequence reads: CASRVFRGVTGELFF. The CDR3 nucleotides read TGTGCCAGCAGGGTATTCAGGGGGGTCACCGGGGAGCTGTTTTTT.